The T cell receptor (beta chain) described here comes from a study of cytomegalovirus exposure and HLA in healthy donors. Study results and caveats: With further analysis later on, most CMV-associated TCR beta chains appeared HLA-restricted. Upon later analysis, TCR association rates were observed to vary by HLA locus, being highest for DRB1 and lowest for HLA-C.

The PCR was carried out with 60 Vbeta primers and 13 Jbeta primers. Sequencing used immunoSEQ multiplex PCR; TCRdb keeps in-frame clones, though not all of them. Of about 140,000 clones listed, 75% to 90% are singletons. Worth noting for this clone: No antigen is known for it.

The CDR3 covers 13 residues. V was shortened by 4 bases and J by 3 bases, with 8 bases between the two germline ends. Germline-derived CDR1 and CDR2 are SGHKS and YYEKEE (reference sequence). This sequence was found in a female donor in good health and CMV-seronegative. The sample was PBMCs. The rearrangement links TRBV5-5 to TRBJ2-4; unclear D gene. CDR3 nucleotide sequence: TGTGCCAGCAGCCCCACAGACAAAAACATTCAGTACTTC. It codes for CASSPTDKNIQYF.